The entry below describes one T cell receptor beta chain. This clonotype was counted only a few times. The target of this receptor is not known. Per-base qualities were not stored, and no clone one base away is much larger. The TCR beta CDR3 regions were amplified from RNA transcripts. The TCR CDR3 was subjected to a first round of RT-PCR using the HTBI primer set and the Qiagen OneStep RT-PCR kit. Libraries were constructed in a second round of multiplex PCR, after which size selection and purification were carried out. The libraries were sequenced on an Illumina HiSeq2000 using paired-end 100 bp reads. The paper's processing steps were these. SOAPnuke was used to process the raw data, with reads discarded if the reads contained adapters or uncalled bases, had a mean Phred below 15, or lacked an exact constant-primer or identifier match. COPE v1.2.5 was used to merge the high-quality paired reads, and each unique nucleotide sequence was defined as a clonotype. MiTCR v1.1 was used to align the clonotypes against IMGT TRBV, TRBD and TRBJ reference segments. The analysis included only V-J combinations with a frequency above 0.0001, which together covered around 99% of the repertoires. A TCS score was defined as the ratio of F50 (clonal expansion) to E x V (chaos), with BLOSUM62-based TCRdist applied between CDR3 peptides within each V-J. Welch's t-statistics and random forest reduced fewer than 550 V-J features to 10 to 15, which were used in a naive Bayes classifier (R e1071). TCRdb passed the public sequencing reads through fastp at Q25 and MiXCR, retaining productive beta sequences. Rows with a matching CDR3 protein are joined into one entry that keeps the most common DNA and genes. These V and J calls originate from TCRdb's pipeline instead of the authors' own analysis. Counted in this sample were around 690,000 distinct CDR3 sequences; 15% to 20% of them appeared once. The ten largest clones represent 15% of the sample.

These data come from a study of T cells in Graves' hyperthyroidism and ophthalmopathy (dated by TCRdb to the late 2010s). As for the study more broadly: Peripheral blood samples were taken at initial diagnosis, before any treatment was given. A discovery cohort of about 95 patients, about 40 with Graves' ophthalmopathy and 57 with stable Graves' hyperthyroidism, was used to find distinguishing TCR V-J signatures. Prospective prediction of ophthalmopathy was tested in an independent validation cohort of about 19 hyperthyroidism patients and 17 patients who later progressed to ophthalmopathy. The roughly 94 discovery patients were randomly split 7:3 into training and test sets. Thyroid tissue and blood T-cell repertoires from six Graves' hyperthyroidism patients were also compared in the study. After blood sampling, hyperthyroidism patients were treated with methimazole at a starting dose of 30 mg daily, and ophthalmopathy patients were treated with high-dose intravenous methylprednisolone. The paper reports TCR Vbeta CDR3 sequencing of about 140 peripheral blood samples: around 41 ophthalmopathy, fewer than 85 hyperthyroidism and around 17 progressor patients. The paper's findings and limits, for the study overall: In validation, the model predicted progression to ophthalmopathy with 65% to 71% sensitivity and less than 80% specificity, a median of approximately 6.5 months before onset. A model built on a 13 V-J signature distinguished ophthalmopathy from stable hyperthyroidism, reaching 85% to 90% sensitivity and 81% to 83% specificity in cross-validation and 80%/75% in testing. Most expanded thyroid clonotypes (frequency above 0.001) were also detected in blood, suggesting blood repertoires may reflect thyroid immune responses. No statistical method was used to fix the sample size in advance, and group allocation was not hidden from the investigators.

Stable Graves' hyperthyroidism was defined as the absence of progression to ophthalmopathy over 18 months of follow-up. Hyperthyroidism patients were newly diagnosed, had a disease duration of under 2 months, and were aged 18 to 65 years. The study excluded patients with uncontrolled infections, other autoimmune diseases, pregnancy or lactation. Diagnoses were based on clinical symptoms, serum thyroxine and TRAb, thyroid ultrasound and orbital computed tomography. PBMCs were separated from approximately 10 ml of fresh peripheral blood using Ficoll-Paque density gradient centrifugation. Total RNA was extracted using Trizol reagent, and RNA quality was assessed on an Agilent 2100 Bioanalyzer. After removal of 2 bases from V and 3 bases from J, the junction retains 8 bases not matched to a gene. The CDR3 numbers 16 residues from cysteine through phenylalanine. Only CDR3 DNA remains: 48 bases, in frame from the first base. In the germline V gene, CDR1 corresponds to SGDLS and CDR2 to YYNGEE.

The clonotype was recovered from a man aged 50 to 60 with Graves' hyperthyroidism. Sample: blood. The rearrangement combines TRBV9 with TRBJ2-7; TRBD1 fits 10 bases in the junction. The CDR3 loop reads CASSVSGQGSIYEQYF. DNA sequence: TGTGCCAGCAGCGTCTCGGGACAGGGGTCTATCTACGAGCAGTACTTC.